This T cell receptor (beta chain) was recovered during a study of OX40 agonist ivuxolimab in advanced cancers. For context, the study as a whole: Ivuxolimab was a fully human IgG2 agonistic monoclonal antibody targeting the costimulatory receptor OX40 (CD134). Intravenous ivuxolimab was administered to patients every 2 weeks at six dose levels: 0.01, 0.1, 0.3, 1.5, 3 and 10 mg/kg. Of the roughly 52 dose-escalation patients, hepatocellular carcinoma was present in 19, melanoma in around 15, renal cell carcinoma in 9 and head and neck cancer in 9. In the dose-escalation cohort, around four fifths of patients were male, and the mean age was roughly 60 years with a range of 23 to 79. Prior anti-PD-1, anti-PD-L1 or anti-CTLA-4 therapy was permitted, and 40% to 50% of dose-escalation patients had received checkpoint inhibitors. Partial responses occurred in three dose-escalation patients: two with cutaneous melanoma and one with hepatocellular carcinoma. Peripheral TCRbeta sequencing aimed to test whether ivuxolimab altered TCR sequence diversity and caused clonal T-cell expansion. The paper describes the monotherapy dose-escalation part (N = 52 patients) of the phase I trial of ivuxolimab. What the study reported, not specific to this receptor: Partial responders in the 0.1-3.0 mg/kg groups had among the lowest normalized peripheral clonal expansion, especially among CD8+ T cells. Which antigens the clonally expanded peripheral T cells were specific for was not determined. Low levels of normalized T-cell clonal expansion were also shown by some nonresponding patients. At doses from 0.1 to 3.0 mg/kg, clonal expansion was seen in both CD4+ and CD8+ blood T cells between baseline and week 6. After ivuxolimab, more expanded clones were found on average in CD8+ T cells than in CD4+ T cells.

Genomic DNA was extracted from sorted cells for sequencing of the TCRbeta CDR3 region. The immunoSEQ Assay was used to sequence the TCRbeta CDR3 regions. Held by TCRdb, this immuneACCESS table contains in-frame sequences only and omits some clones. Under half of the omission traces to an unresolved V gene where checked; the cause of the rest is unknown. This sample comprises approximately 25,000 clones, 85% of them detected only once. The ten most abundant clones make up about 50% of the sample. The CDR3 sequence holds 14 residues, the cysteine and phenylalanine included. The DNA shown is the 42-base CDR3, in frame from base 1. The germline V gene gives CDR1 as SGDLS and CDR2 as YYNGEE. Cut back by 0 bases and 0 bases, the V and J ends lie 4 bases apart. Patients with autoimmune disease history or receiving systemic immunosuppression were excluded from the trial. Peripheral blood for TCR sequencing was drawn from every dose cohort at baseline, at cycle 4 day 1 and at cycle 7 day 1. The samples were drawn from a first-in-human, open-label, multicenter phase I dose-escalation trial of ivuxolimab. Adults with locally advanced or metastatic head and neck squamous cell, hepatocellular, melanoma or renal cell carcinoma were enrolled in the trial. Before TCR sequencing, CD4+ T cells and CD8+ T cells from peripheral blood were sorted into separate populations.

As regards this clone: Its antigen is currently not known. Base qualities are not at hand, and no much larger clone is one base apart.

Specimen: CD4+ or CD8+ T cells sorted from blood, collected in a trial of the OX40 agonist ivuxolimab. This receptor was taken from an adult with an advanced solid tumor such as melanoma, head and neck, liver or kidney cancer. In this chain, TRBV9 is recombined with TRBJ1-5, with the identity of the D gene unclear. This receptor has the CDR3 CASSVGGSNQPQHF. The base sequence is TGTGCCAGCAGCGTAGGTGGTAGCAATCAGCCCCAGCATTTT. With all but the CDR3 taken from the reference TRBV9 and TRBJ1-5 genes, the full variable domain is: DSGVTQTPKHLITATGQRVTLRCSPRSGDLSVYWYQQSLDQGLQFLIQYYNGEERAKGNILERFSAQQFPDLHSELNLSSLELGDSALYFCASSVGGSNQPQHFGDGTRLSIL.